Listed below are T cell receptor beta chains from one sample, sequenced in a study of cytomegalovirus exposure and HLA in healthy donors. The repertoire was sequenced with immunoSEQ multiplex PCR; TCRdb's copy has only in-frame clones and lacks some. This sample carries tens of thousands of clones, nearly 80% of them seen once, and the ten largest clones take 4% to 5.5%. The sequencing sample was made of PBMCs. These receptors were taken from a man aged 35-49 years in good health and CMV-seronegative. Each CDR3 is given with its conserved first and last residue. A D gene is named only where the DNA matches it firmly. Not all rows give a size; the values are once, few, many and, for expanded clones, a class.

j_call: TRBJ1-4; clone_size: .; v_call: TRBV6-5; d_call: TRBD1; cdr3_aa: CASQAYGTGSEKLFF; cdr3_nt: TGTGCCAGCCAAGCCTACGGGACAGGATCCGAAAAACTGTTTTTT
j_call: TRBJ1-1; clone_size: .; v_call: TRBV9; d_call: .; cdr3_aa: CASSIKTTGTEAFF; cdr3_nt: TGTGCCAGCAGCATTAAAACAACGGGCACTGAAGCTTTCTTT
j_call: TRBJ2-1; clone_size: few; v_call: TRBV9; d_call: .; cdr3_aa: CASSVAGVMNEQFF; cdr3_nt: TGTGCCAGCAGCGTAGCGGGAGTGATGAATGAGCAGTTCTTC
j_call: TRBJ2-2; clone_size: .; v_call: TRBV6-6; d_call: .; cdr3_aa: CASSYQGELFF; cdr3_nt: TGTGCCAGCAGTTACCAGGGGGAGCTGTTTTTT
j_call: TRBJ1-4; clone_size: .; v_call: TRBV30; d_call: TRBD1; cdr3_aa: CAWSLYRGFGEKLFF; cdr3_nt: TGTGCCTGGAGCCTATACAGGGGGTTTGGTGAAAAACTGTTTTTT
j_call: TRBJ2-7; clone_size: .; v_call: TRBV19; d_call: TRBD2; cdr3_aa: CASSILAGAPYEQYF; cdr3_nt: TGTGCCAGTAGTATACTAGCGGGAGCTCCCTACGAGCAGTACTTC
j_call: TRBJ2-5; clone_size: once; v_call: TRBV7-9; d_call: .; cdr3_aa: CASSLVGGGQETQYF; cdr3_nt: TGTGCCAGCAGCTTAGTTGGGGGCGGCCAAGAGACCCAGTACTTC
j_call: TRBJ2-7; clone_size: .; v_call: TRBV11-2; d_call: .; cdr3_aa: CASRRGLADARQYF; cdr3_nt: TGTGCCAGCAGGCGAGGGCTAGCCGACGCAAGGCAGTACTTC
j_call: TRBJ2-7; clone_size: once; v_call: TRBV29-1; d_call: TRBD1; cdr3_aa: CSVYVPGQGSLGQYF; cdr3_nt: TGCAGCGTGTACGTACCGGGACAGGGTTCGTTAGGGCAGTACTTC
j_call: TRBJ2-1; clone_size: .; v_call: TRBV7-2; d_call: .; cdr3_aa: CASSFQAGAEEQFF; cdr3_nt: TGTGCCAGCAGCTTCCAGGCAGGGGCGGAAGAGCAGTTCTTC
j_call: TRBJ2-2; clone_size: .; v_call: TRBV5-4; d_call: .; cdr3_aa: CASSLAGGGPGELFF; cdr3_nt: TGTGCCAGCAGCTTGGCCGGCGGTGGTCCCGGGGAGCTGTTTTTT
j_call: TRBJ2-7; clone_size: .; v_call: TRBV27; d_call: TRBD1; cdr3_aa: CASSLLGTGKYEQYF; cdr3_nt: TGTGCCAGCAGTTTATTAGGGACAGGAAAGTACGAGCAGTACTTC
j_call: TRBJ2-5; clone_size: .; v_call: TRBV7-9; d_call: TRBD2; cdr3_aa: CASSLGEGRETQYF; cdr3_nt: TGTGCCAGCAGCTTAGGGGAGGGGCGGGAGACCCAGTACTTC
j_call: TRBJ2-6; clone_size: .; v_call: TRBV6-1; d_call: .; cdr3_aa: CASSASGAGANVLTF; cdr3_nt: TGTGCCAGCAGTGCCTCGGGGGCTGGGGCCAACGTCCTGACTTTC
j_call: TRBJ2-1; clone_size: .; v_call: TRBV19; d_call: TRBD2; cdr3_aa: CASSGTSGINNEQFF; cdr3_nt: TGTGCCAGTAGTGGCACTAGCGGGATAAACAATGAGCAGTTCTTC
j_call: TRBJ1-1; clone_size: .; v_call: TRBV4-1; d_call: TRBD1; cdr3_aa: CASSQPDRENTEAFF; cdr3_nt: TGCGCCAGCAGCCAACCCGACAGGGAGAACACTGAAGCTTTCTTT
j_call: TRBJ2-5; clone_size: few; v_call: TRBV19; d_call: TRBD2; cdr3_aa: CATMSGSHETQYF; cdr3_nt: TGTGCTACGATGAGCGGGAGTCACGAGACCCAGTACTTC
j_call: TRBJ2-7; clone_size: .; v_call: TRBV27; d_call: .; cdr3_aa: CASSPETGSYEQYF; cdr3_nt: TGTGCCAGCAGTCCAGAGACAGGTTCCTACGAGCAGTACTTC
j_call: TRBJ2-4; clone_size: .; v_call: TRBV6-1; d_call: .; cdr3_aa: CASSAGDIQYF; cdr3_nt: TGTGCCAGCAGCGCAGGGGACATTCAGTACTTC
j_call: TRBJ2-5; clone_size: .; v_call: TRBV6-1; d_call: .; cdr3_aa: CASSDATGTRVFGQQETQYF; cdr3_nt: TGTGCCAGCAGTGACGCAACCGGGACACGAGTTTTTGGACAACAAGAGACCCAGTACTTC
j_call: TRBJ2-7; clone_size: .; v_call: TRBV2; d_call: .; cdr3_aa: CASHMGLSYEQYF; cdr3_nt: TGTGCCAGCCACATGGGCCTCTCCTACGAGCAGTACTTC
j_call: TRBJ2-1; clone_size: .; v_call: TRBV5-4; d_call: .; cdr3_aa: CASSFTGPYNEQFF; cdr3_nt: TGTGCCAGCAGCTTTACGGGTCCCTACAATGAGCAGTTCTTC
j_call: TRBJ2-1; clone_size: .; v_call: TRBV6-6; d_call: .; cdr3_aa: CASSYSRVYNEQFF; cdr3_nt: TGTGCCAGCAGTTACTCGCGTGTCTACAATGAGCAGTTCTTC
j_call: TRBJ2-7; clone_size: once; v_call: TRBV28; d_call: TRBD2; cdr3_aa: CASSSIVPEFGLEYEQYF; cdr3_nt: TGTGCCAGCAGCTCTATCGTCCCCGAGTTTGGACTAGAGTACGAGCAGTACTTC
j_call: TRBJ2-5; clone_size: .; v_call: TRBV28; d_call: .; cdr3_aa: CASSFLRGAFQETQYF; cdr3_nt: TGTGCCAGCAGTTTCCTCCGGGGGGCATTCCAAGAGACCCAGTACTTC
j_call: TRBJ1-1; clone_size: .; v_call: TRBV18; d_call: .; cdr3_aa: CASSPIQGHTEAFF; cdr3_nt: TGTGCCAGCTCACCAATCCAGGGGCACACTGAAGCTTTCTTT
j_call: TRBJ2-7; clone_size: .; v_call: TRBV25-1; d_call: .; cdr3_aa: CASSDLRQAHYEQYF; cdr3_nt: TGTGCCAGCAGTGATCTGAGACAGGCCCACTACGAGCAGTACTTC
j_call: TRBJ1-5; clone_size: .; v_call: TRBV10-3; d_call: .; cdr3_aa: CAISESRQDSNQPQHF; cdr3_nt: TGTGCCATCAGTGAGTCGAGACAAGATAGCAATCAGCCCCAGCATTTT
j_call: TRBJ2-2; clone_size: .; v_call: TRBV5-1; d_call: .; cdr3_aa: CASSVAVSVNTGELFF; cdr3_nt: TGCGCCAGCAGCGTAGCAGTTTCAGTAAACACCGGGGAGCTGTTTTTT
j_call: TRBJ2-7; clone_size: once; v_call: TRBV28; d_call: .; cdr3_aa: CASSSQSYEQYF; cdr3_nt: TGTGCCAGCAGTTCTCAGTCCTACGAGCAGTACTTC
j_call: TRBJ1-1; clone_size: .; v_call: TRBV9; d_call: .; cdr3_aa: CASSTSSGEKNTEAFF; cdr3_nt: TGTGCCAGCAGCACTAGTTCCGGTGAGAAGAACACTGAAGCTTTCTTT
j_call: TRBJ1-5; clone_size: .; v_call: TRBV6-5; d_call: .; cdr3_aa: CASSRGSNQPQHF; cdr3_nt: TGTGCCAGCAGCCGAGGGAGCAATCAGCCCCAGCATTTT
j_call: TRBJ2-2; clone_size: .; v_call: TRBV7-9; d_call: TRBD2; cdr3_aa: CASSLAGGTGELFF; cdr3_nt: TGTGCCAGCAGCTTAGCGGGGGGGACCGGGGAGCTGTTTTTT
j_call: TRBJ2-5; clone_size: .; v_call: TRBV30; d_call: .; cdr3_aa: CAWGVGDKETQYF; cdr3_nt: TGTGCCTGGGGGGTAGGGGATAAAGAGACCCAGTACTTC
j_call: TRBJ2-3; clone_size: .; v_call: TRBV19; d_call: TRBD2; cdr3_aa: CATRRTSGRTDTQYF; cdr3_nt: TGTGCCACCCGAAGGACTAGCGGGAGGACAGATACGCAGTATTTT
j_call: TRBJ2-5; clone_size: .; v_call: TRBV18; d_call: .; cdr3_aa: CASSPPSETQYF; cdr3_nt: TGTGCCAGCTCACCACCCTCGGAGACCCAGTACTTC
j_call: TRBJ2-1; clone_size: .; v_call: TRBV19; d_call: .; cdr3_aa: CASSIDTSTEQFF; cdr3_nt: TGTGCCAGTAGTATAGATACCAGTACTGAGCAGTTCTTC
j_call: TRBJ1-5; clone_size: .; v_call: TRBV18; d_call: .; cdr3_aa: CASSPIDSNQPQHF; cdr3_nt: TGTGCCAGCTCACCAATAGATAGCAATCAGCCCCAGCATTTT
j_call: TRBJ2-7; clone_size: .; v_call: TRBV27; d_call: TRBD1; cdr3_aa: CASTPGQGSEQYF; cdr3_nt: TGTGCCAGCACGCCGGGACAGGGGTCCGAGCAGTACTTC